The 17 T cell receptor beta chains presented below share a single source sample, sequenced in a study of cytotoxic CD8 clonotypes in ibrutinib-treated CLL. Measured with immunoSEQ multiplex PCR; TCRdb has only the in-frame clones, and not every one. Among about 140,000 clones listed, 85% to 95% were seen once. Sequencing was performed on PBMCs, taken after 12 months of ibrutinib treatment. The receptors stem from a human donor with chronic lymphocytic leukemia.

This clone is a singleton in its sample. The chain combines TRBV2 with TRBJ2-7, with D possibly matching TRBD2 (6 bases). The V gene's germline CDR1 is SNHLY and CDR2 FYNNEI. Trimming shortened V by 6 bases and J by 4 bases, and 10 bases separated the two germline ends. This CDR3 has 12 amino acids. CDR3 sequence reads: CASRGGIYEQYF. CDR3 DNA sequence: TGTGCCAGCAGGGGGGGAATTTACGAGCAGTACTTC.

About this clone: One end of the junction varies from germline; a read error may be responsible. V and J are TRBV7-7 and TRBJ2-5; 9 bases align to TRBD2. Germline CDR1 and CDR2: SSHAT and FNYEAQ (reference sequence). CDR3 length equals 16 residues. The CDR3 region has the DNA TGTGCTAGCAGCTTAGACGGGCTAGCGGGACCAGAGACCCAGTACTTC. Translated: CASSLDGLAGPETQYF. Full variable domain (missing parts from reference TRBV7-7 and TRBJ2-5): GAGVSQSPRYKVTKRGQDVTLRCDPISSHATLYWYQQALGQGPEFLTYFNYEAQPDKSGLPSDRFSAERPEGSISTLTIQRTEQRDSAMYRCASSLDGLAGPETQYFGPGTRLLVL.

The CDR3 region is CASSTLAGGPYEQYF. As DNA, the CDR3 is TGTGCCAGCAGCACCCTAGCGGGAGGGCCCTACGAGCAGTACTTC. V is TRBV7-2 and J is TRBJ2-7, with TRBD2 matching 12 bases. There are 15 residues in the CDR3. The germline gives CDR1 SGHTA, CDR2 FQGNSA. V lost 5 bases to trimming and J lost 2 bases; unmatched junction nucleotides: 4.

The rearrangement joins TRBV10-2 to TRBJ2-7; the D gene is possibly TRBD2 (6 bases). Looked up from germline, CDR1 is WSHSY and CDR2 is SAAADI. Trimming cost V 2 bases and J 9 bases, with 17 bases left between them. The CDR3 runs to 14 residues. CDR3 sequence reads: CASSESGASVAQYF. The DNA of the CDR3 is TGCGCCAGCAGTGAGAGTGGCGCTAGCGTGGCGCAGTACTTC.

The CDR3 DNA is TGCGCCAGCAGCTTGGGTGGGCAGGTTTCCTACGAGCAGTACTTC. Its protein product is CASSLGGQVSYEQYF. The chain employs TRBV5-1 and TRBJ2-7; D unresolved. V was shortened by 0 bases and J by 1 base, with 11 bases between the two germline ends. The CDR3 spans 15 residues. Germline V CDR1 and CDR2: SGHRS, YFSETQ.

The sample holds a few counts of this clone. The chain recombines TRBV11-2 with TRBJ1-2; D gene uncertain. Germline CDR1 reads SGHAT; CDR2 reads FQNNGV. Trimming stripped 5 bases from V and 6 bases from J, with 16 bases between. This CDR3 has 14 residues. In DNA, the CDR3 is TGTGCCAGCAGCCCCGGTCAGGCCCTTGATGGCTACACCTTC. Its translation: CASSPGQALDGYTF.

J is TRBJ2-1 and V is TRBV28; perhaps TRBD1 as D (6 bases). This CDR3 contains 19 residues. The germline gives CDR1 MDHEN, CDR2 SYDVKM. Between the trimmed V and J ends, which lost 1 base and 0 bases, there was a span of 19 bases. The CDR3 is CASSLLGGSGASSYNEQFF. CDR3 nucleotides: TGTGCCAGCAGTTTATTAGGTGGATCAGGGGCGAGCTCCTACAATGAGCAGTTCTTC.

The CDR3 protein is CASSPIGLAGGYVYEQYF. CDR3 sequence (DNA): TGTGCCAGCAGCCCGATCGGACTAGCGGGAGGATATGTCTACGAGCAGTACTTC. The chain uses TRBV5-6 and TRBJ2-7; 14 nucleotides align to TRBD2. Germline CDR1 is SGHDT and CDR2 is YYEEEE. The CDR3 covers 18 residues. V lost 4 bases to trimming and J lost 3 bases; unmatched junction nucleotides: 12.

The chain employs TRBV11-2 and TRBJ2-2; 7 positions agree with TRBD2. The V gene's germline CDR1 is SGHAT and CDR2 FQNNGV. The trim removed 6 bases at V and 5 bases at J, leaving 9 bases unmatched. The CDR3 extends over 15 amino acids. The CDR3 nucleotides are TGTGCCAGCAGTTTTACGACAGCGGGAACCGGGGAGCTGTTTTTT. Its protein is CASSFTTAGTGELFF.

This clone was seen a handful of times. The rearrangement joins TRBV6-6 to TRBJ2-7; maybe TRBD1 (5 bases). This CDR3 has 16 residues. V was trimmed by 5 bases and J by 3 bases, leaving 20 bases between them. Germline values: CDR1 MNHNY, CDR2 SVGAGI (reference sequence). CDR3 bases: TGTGCCAGCAGTCTCCCCGTTCGGGTGGACAACTACGAGCAGTACTTC. It specifies CASSLPVRVDNYEQYF.

J is TRBJ1-1 and V is TRBV10-1; 7 bases line up with TRBD1. In germline, CDR1 is WNHNN, CDR2 SYGVQD (reference sequence). This CDR3 comprises 15 residues. The junction had 5 bases not matched to a gene; V was cut back by 0 bases and J by 4 bases. CDR3 amino acids: CASSESRGPTTEAFF. As DNA, the CDR3 is TGCGCCAGCAGTGAGTCGAGGGGGCCAACCACTGAAGCTTTCTTT.

The V call is TRBV27, the J call TRBJ2-7; D might be TRBD2 (6 bases). The germline V gene encodes CDR1 MNHEY and CDR2 SMNVEV (reference sequence). V lost 3 bases and J 5 bases, leaving 14 bases between the germline ends. This CDR3 region has 14 residues. The CDR3 is CASSFGGVRDEQYF. The DNA for the CDR3 is TGTGCCAGCAGTTTTGGAGGGGTTAGGGACGAGCAGTACTTC.

This rearrangement joins TRBV6-5 to TRBJ2-7; 11 bases are a match to TRBD1. Trimming removed 4 bases from V and 3 bases from J; junction bases left unmatched: 5. The CDR3 length is 15 residues. From germline, CDR1 is MNHEY and CDR2 SVGAGI. Here the CDR3 DNA reads TGTGCCAGCAGTTGGACAGGGGGCGATGACTACGAGCAGTACTTC. It specifies CASSWTGGDDYEQYF.

This clone was picked up a small number of times. The rearrangement uses TRBV6-5 and TRBJ2-5; D remains unclear. CDR1 MNHEY and CDR2 SVGAGI come from the germline V gene. Trimming stripped 8 bases from V and 2 bases from J, with 9 bases between. This CDR3 has 12 amino acids. Here the CDR3 reads CASSGQQETQYF. CDR3 coding DNA: TGTGCCAGCTCCGGGCAGCAAGAGACCCAGTACTTC.

The rearrangement joins TRBV27 to TRBJ2-7; 8 bases fit TRBD1. The CDR3 is made up of 13 amino acids. Germline trimming cut 6 bases from V and 5 bases from J; bases unmatched to any gene: 6. Per germline, CDR1 MNHEY and CDR2 SMNVEV (reference sequence). The CDR3 here is CASRGTGGHEQYF. The CDR3 bases are TGTGCCAGCAGAGGAACAGGGGGACACGAGCAGTACTTC.

The chain carries TRBV30 and TRBJ2-2, with D uncertain. In germline, CDR1 is GTSNPN, CDR2 SVGIG (reference sequence). The CDR3 has 12 residues. V lost 1 base to trimming and J lost 9 bases, with 9 bases between them. In nucleotides, the CDR3 is TGTGCCTGGAGTGCTTCCCTTCGGGAGCTGTTTTTT. Encoded protein: CAWSASLRELFF.

The rearrangement uses TRBV11-1 and TRBJ2-6; D gene unclear. The germline V and J ends were trimmed by 2 bases and 0 bases, with 5 bases remaining between them. Per germline, CDR1 SGHAT and CDR2 FQDESV (reference sequence). The CDR3 spans 15 residues. CDR3 sequence reads: CASSLTHSGANVLTF. CDR3 in DNA: TGTGCCAGCAGCTTAACCCACTCTGGGGCCAACGTCCTGACTTTC. Together with reference TRBV11-1 and TRBJ2-6, the CDR3 gives the full variable domain: EAEVAQSPRYKITEKSQAVAFWCDPISGHATLYWYRQILGQGPELLVQFQDESVVDDSQLPKDRFSAERLKGVDSTLKIQPAELGDSAMYLCASSLTHSGANVLTFGAGSRLTVL.